This T cell receptor (beta chain) was profiled in a study of blood T cell repertoires in COVID-19. Background on the study: Spain, Italy and the United States supplied samples that represented acute and convalescent COVID-19. The cDNA or gDNA used as material had been derived from T cells, B-cell-depleted T cells, or PBMCs.

Authors' analysis steps: Nucleated cell counts were estimated from reference gene primer amplification. Sequenced by immunoSEQ multiplex PCR; TCRdb stores in-frame clones only, minus some. That table supplies the V and J calls and clone size; D and trimming were determined from the DNA. Here the sample spans some 180,000 clones, about nine tenths being singletons. Germline V lookup: CDR1 KGHSH, CDR2 LQKENI. This CDR3 is built from 12 residues. Trimming left V 6 bases short and J 3 bases short, with 8 bases between. Source material: peripheral blood. This clonotype was sampled from a man in his 70s with active or convalescent COVID-19. The chain joins TRBV18 to TRBJ1-1; unclear D gene. CDR3 sequence reads: CASSQVYTEAFF. The CDR3 region has the DNA TGTGCCAGCTCCCAGGTCTACACTGAAGCTTTCTTT. Full variable domain (outside the CDR3, taken from reference TRBV18 and TRBJ1-1): NAGVMQNPRHLVRRRGQEARLRCSPMKGHSHVYWYRQLPEEGLKFMVYLQKENIIDESGMPKERFSAEFPKEGPSILRIQQVVRGDSAAYFCASSQVYTEAFFGQGTRLTVV.